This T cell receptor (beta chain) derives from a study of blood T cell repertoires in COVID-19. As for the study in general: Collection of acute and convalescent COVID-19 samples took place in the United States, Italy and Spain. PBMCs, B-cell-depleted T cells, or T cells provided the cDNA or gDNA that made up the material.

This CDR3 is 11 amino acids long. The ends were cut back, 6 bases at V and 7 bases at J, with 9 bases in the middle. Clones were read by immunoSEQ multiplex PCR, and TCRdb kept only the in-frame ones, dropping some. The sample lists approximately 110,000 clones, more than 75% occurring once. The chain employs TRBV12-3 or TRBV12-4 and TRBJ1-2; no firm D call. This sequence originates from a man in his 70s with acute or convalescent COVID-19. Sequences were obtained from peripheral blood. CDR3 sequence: CASRAFAGYTF. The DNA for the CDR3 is TGTGCCAGCAGAGCTTTCGCTGGCTACACCTTC.